The sequence of this TCR beta chain was determined in a study of OX40 agonist ivuxolimab in advanced cancers. The germline CDR1 and CDR2 sequences are ENHRY and SYGVKD. The CDR3 extends over 13 amino acids. V lost 6 bases to trimming and J lost 0 bases; unmatched junction nucleotides: 1. This table comes from immunoSEQ multiplex PCR, and its TCRdb copy is limited to in-frame clones, with some not included. The sample yields about 130,000 clones, 90% seen once. This TCR derives from an adult with an advanced solid tumor such as melanoma, head and neck, liver or kidney cancer. The rearrangement uses TRBV10-3 and TRBJ2-5, with 7 bases identical to TRBD1. The material was CD4+ or CD8+ T cells sorted from blood, obtained in a trial of the OX40 agonist ivuxolimab. The CDR3 here is CAIRGTDQETQYF. The DNA of the CDR3 is TGTGCCATCAGGGGGACAGACCAAGAGACCCAGTACTTC.